These T cell receptor beta chains were read from a single sample in a study of T cell responses to AZD1222 COVID-19 vaccine. The repertoire was sequenced with immunoSEQ multiplex PCR; TCRdb's copy has only in-frame clones and lacks some. Of 170,000 or so clones in the sample, over 80% were seen once. This specimen was peripheral blood, taken 28 days after the second dose of the MenACWY control vaccine. The receptors here all came from an adult who received the MenACWY meningococcal vaccine as a control. The CDR3 runs from the conserved cysteine through the conserved F or W. Each record gives: clone size, D gene, J gene, V gene, CDR3 DNA, CDR3 protein. A D gene is named only where the DNA matches it firmly. Size is omitted from some rows. Given values are once, few, many or a class for expanded clones.

NA TRBD1 TRBJ1-2 TRBV6-1 TGTGCCAGCAGTGAAGAGGCAGGGGGAGGGCGAGGCTACACCTTC CASSEEAGGGRGYTF
NA NA TRBJ2-1 TRBV11-1 TGTGCCAGCAGCTCCGGGGTATGGGGGTCCTACAATGAGCAGTTCTTC CASSSGVWGSYNEQFF
NA NA TRBJ2-3 TRBV18 TGTGCCAGCTCAATGTTCGAAGATACGCAGTATTTT CASSMFEDTQYF
NA NA TRBJ2-2 TRBV5-1 TGCGCCAGCAGCTTTACGACAGGGAACACCGGGGAGCTGTTTTTT CASSFTTGNTGELFF
once NA TRBJ1-1 TRBV29-1 TGCAGCGTTGGTCTCCGGATTCGGAGCACTGAAGCTTTCTTT CSVGLRIRSTEAFF
NA NA TRBJ1-1 TRBV27 TGTGCCAGCAGTTCCCCGCACACTGAAGCTTTCTTT CASSSPHTEAFF
NA NA TRBJ1-3 TRBV19 TGTGCCAGTAAGGGGGGCTTCTCTGGAAACACCATATATTTT CASKGGFSGNTIYF
NA NA TRBJ1-2 TRBV30 TGTGCCGGTACAGGCGTTTATGGCTACACCTTC CAGTGVYGYTF
NA NA TRBJ2-2 TRBV7-2 TGTGCCAGCAGCTTGGTACAGGCAGGGACCGGGGAGCTGTTTTTT CASSLVQAGTGELFF
NA TRBD1 TRBJ1-1 TRBV5-6 TGTGCCAGCAGCTTTGGGACAGGGAGTGGGAACGCTGAAGCTTTCTTT CASSFGTGSGNAEAFF
NA TRBD1 TRBJ2-1 TRBV30 TGTGCCTGCCTTGGAGGGACAGGGGTAGGCAATGAGCAGTTCTTC CACLGGTGVGNEQFF
once TRBD1 TRBJ1-4 TRBV7-9 TGTGCCAGCAGCCGGACAGGGACTAACGAAAAACTGTTTTTT CASSRTGTNEKLFF
NA NA TRBJ1-1 TRBV19 TGTGCCAGTAGTATTGGGAGGTCAACTGAAGCTTTCTTT CASSIGRSTEAFF
once NA TRBJ1-1 TRBV27 TGTGCCAGCAGAACAGAGGCCTTGATGAACACTGAAGCTTTCTTT CASRTEALMNTEAFF
once TRBD1 TRBJ1-3 TRBV7-2 TGTGCCAGCAGCTTAGGGACAGGCTCTGGAAACACCATATATTTT CASSLGTGSGNTIYF
NA NA TRBJ1-5 TRBV6-5 TGTGCCAGCAGTTACTCTGGGCAGGGGTCACGGCCCCAGCATTTT CASSYSGQGSRPQHF
NA NA TRBJ2-1 TRBV27 TGTGCCAGCAGTTTAGGCGATGAGCAGTTCTTC CASSLGDEQFF
NA NA TRBJ1-5 TRBV7-3 TGTGCCAGCAGCTTGGCCCTAGGGCAGCCCCAGCATTTT CASSLALGQPQHF
NA NA TRBJ2-1 TRBV2 TGTGCCAGCAGTGAAAGGGGGGGGCGCTACAATGAGCAGTTCTTC CASSERGGRYNEQFF
NA NA TRBJ1-1 TRBV11-2 TGTGCCAGCAGCTTAACCCGGTGGGGTGGAGCTTTCTTT CASSLTRWGGAFF
NA NA TRBJ2-6 TRBV3-1/TRBV3-2 TGTGCCAGCAGCCAGGTTACCCTAATAACAGGGTCCGGGGCCAACGTCCTGACTTTC CASSQVTLITGSGANVLTF
NA NA TRBJ2-5 TRBV12-3/TRBV12-4 TGTGCCAGCAGCTTACTCCGGAAAGAGACCCAGTACTTC CASSLLRKETQYF
NA TRBD1 TRBJ1-1 TRBV19 TGTGCCAGTAGTATTGGGACAGGGCTGAACACTGAAGCTTTCTTT CASSIGTGLNTEAFF
NA NA TRBJ1-3 TRBV28 TGTGCCAGTAGCTCAGGGGCTGGAAACACCATATATTTT CASSSGAGNTIYF
NA NA TRBJ1-2 TRBV9 TGTGCCAGCAGCACTCACAGGACTGATAGCTACACCTTC CASSTHRTDSYTF